This T cell receptor beta chain was sequenced in a study of response to subunit inactivated influenza vaccine. Regarding the study as a whole: Authors suggested each seasonal influenza vaccination recruits few new T cells.

In the case of this clonotype: Its antigen is not known.

TCRdb fed the RT-PCR reads into MiXCR, producing one record per CDR3 protein. The repertoire holds around 580,000 distinct CDR3 sequences, roughly 15% seen once, with over 8.5% in the top ten. The material was PBMCs from blood, obtained 11 to 12 days after vaccination. This TCR came from a man between 45 and 60 years old who received an inactivated influenza vaccine.

The CDR3 DNA sequence: TGTGCCAGCAGCTTAGAGGGAGGCTATGGCTACACCTTC. It yields the protein CASSLEGGYGYTF. V usage is TRBV7-9 and J usage is TRBJ1-2, with D hard to call. The CDR3 has 13 amino acids. Germline loops: CDR1 SEHNR, CDR2 FQNEAQ (reference sequence). V lost 1 base, J lost 4 bases, and 7 bases lay in between.